This note documents a single TCR beta chain sequence. Its antigen is undetermined. The protocol was immunoSEQ multiplex PCR, while the TCRdb copy is restricted to in-frame clones and leaves out a portion. The sample has tens of thousands of clones; 95% to 96% are singletons. Donors were patients with active juvenile idiopathic arthritis. The sample comes from a study of circulating and synovial CD4+ cells in juvenile arthritis. Study observations and caveats: Compared with bulk blood, circulating pathogenic-like lymphocytes shared substantially more CDR3 sequences with synovial T cells. Bulk blood CD4 samples held at least an order of magnitude more or fewer genomes than CPL. Some such blood samples were as oligoclonal as synovium.

Germline values: CDR1 MNHEY, CDR2 SVGAGI. This CDR3 comprises 14 residues. The trim removed 5 bases at V and 4 bases at J, leaving 4 bases unmatched. The source is a human donor with juvenile idiopathic arthritis. V gene TRBV6-5 combines with J gene TRBJ1-2; TRBD1 agrees at 10 bases. The sequencing input was CD4+ T cells from blood. The CDR3 nucleotides are TGTGCCAGCAGTCGCAGGGACAGGGGCTATGGCTACACCTTC. Translated: CASSRRDRGYGYTF.